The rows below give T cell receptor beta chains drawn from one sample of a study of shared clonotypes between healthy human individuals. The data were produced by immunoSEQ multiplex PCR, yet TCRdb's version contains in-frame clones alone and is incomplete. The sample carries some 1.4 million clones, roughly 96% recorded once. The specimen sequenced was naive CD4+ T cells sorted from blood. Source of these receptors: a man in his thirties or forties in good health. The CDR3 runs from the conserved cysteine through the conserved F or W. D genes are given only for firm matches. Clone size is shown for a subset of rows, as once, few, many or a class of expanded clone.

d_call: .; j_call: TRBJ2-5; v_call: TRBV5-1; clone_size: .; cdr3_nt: TGCGCCAGCAGTAATGGGCCAGGGACCCAGTACTTC; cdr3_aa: CASSNGPGTQYF
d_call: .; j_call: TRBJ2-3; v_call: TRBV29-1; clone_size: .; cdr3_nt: TGCAGCGTTGCCCCAACATATACGCAGTATTTT; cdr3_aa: CSVAPTYTQYF
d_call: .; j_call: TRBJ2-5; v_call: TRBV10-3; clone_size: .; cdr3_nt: TGTGCCATCTCACCGGGACCCCAAGAGACCCAGTACTTC; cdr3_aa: CAISPGPQETQYF
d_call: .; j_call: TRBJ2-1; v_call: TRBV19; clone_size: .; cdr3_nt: TGTGCCAGTAGTATAGGCGACAATGAGCAGTTCTTC; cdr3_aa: CASSIGDNEQFF
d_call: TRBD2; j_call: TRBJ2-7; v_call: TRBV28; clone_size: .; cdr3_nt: TGTGCCAGCAGTGCCCTTAGCGGGAGAGGATACGAGCAGTACTTC; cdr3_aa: CASSALSGRGYEQYF
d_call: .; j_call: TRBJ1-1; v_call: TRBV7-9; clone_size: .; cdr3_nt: TGTGCCAGCAGCTTGTTGGGCTTGGGGACTGAAGCTTTCTTT; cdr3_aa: CASSLLGLGTEAFF
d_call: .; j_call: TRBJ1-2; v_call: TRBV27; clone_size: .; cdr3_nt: TGTGCCAGCAGTTTATCGCTCAGGGACACATCGTGGGGTGGCTACACCTTC; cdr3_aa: CASSLSLRDTSWGGYTF
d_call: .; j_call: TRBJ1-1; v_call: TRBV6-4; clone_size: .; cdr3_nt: TGTGCCAGCCGAGAGTTGGAGCAGACTGAAGCTTTCTTT; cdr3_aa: CASRELEQTEAFF
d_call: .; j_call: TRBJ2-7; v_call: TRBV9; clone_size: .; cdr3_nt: TGTGCCAGCAGCGTAGAGGACGGTGACTACGAGCAGTACTTC; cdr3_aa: CASSVEDGDYEQYF
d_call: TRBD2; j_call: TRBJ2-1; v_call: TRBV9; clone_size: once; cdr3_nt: TGTGCCAGCAGCGTAGAAGCGGGACCACCGAGCTCCTACAATGAGCAGTTCTTC; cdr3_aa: CASSVEAGPPSSYNEQFF
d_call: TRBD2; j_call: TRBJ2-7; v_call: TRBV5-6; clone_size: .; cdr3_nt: TGTGCCAGCAGCGCCTTCCCGGGACTAGCGGGAGGCCTCTCCTACGAGCAGTACTTC; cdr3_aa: CASSAFPGLAGGLSYEQYF
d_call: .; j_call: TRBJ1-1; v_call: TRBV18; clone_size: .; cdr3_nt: TGTGCCAGCTCATTTCAGGGACCGAACACTGAAGCTTTCTTT; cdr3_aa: CASSFQGPNTEAFF